The present T cell receptor (beta chain) was sequenced within a study of T cell responses to AZD1222 COVID-19 vaccine. At the level of the study: Analyses pooled second doses at about 4 or about 12 weeks.

Regarding this clone: Its target is not known.

Trimming at V came to 5 bases and at J to 5 bases, leaving 7 bases not matched to a gene. CDR1 and CDR2 from the germline V gene are SGHTA and FQGTGA. There are 14 residues in the CDR3. Broader study findings: The sample set comprised mostly white British donors with more females, and clonal diversity was possibly underestimated.

Data came from immunoSEQ multiplex PCR; TCRdb stores just in-frame clones and leaves some out. This sample yields about 140,000 clones, of which more than 70% are seen a single time; 2.9% belongs to the top ten. J is TRBJ1-1 and V is TRBV7-3, with 8 bases lining up with TRBD1. The TCR was taken from an adult in good health. Specimen: peripheral blood, collected on day 0 of AZD1222 vaccination. The CDR3 reads CASSATGGGTEAFF. Here the CDR3 DNA reads TGTGCCAGCAGCGCAACAGGGGGAGGGACTGAAGCTTTCTTT.